The 14 T cell receptor beta chains given below trace back to one sample, sequenced in a study of OX40 agonist ivuxolimab in advanced cancers. Sequenced by immunoSEQ multiplex PCR; TCRdb stores in-frame clones only, minus some. The sample contains about 37,000 clones, 86% of which appear only once. The sample was CD4+ or CD8+ T cells sorted from blood, taken in a trial of the OX40 agonist ivuxolimab. These receptors were taken from an adult with an advanced solid tumor such as melanoma, head and neck, liver or kidney cancer.

The table lists this clone with a count of one. V gene TRBV13 combines with J gene TRBJ2-7; D unclear. This CDR3 is 13 amino acids long. CDR1 is PRHDT, CDR2 FYEKMQ, per germline (reference sequence). V gave up 3 bases and J gave up 3 bases, with 9 bases separating them. CDR3 DNA sequence: TGTGCCAGCAGCTTTTACGGCAACTACGAGCAGTACTTC. Translation: CASSFYGNYEQYF.

The chain has TRBV5-6 and TRBJ1-3, with TRBD1 identical over 7 bases. The CDR3 has 15 amino acids. Per germline, CDR1 SGHDT and CDR2 YYEEEE. Losses at the gene ends were 4 bases for V and 2 bases for J; bases not matched to a gene: 6. The CDR3 is CASSIPQGPGNTIYF. The DNA for the CDR3 is TGTGCCAGCAGCATACCACAGGGGCCTGGAAACACCATATATTTT.

The chain recombines TRBV18 with TRBJ2-5; TRBD2 aligns across 12 bases. The end of the DNA is better explained by TRBJ2-7, so the J call may be wrong. The CDR3 is 17 residues long. Germline CDR1 and CDR2: KGHSH and LQKENI. CDR3 in amino acids: CASSPSGGASPTYEQYF. Written as DNA, the CDR3 is TGTGCCAGCTCGCCTAGCGGGGGGGCCAGTCCCACCTACGAGCAGTACTTC.

The chain combines TRBV15 with TRBJ2-6; no definite D call. Germline CDR1 LNHNV, CDR2 YYDKDF (reference sequence). This CDR3 comprises 16 residues. V was pared by 0 bases and J by 4 bases, with 10 bases between. The CDR3 coding sequence is TGTGCCACCAGCAGAGATCGGGTTGCCGGGGCCAACGTCCTGACTTTC. It codes for CATSRDRVAGANVLTF.

The chain has TRBV19 and TRBJ2-1; 12 positions match TRBD2. Germline assignment: CDR1 LNHDA and CDR2 SQIVND (reference sequence). This CDR3 is built from 15 residues. Trimming at V came to 6 bases and at J to 3 bases, leaving 3 bases not matched to a gene. CDR3 bases: TGTGCCAGTAGCCTACTAGCGGGGGGCTACAATGAGCAGTTCTTC. Protein sequence: CASSLLAGGYNEQFF.

V is TRBV7-9 and J is TRBJ2-6, with no clear D. CDR1 and CDR2 (germline): SEHNR, FQNEAQ (reference sequence). V dropped 6 bases and J dropped 0 bases, with 3 bases sitting between them. The CDR3 is made up of 13 amino acids. CDR3 DNA sequence: TGTGCCAGCAGAATCTCTGGGGCCAACGTCCTGACTTTC. Encoded protein: CASRISGANVLTF.

The chain employs TRBV6-5 and TRBJ1-2, with 9 bases fitting TRBD1. Germline CDR1 reads MNHEY; CDR2 reads SVGAGI. This CDR3 comprises 13 residues. Unmatched junction bases numbered 6, after V lost 7 bases and J lost 6 bases. The CDR3 coding sequence is TGTGCCAGCAAACGACAGGGGGGCGATGGCTACACCTTC. Its protein product is CASKRQGGDGYTF.

The chain employs TRBV6-5 and TRBJ1-4; D is possibly TRBD1 (6 bases). This CDR3 spans 16 amino acids. CDR1 is MNHEY, CDR2 SVGAGI, per germline. Trimming shortened V by 0 bases and J by 5 bases, and 13 bases separated the two germline ends. The CDR3 is CASSYSSGGRNEKLFF. DNA of the CDR3: TGTGCCAGCAGTTACTCGAGCGGGGGCAGGAATGAAAAACTGTTTTTT.

This clone was counted a single time. The chain carries TRBV9 and TRBJ1-6, with TRBD1 matching 7 bases. J gave up 5 bases and V 2 bases, and 4 bases lay outside the gene matches. Germline CDR1 is SGDLS and CDR2 is YYNGEE. This CDR3 contains 15 residues. CDR3 loop: CASSVNRGDNSPLHF. CDR3 DNA: TGTGCCAGCAGCGTCAACAGGGGAGATAATTCACCCCTCCACTTT.

The V call is TRBV7-8, the J call TRBJ2-5; D is unresolved. Germline CDR1 is SGHVS and CDR2 is FQNEAQ. V was pared by 1 base and J by 8 bases, with 8 bases between. CDR3 length: 12 amino acids. The chain's CDR3 is CASSLDSGTQYF. The CDR3 DNA sequence: TGTGCCAGCAGCTTAGATTCGGGCACCCAGTACTTC.

This clone was observed a single time. This chain links TRBV6-5 with TRBJ2-6, with TRBD2 as a possible D gene (5 bases). The CDR3 is 15 residues long. Germline V CDR1 and CDR2: MNHEY, SVGAGI. With 8 bases removed from V and 0 bases from J, the gap between germline ends came to 11 bases. The CDR3 coding sequence is TGTGCCAGCCCTAGCAGCTACTCTGGGGCCAACGTCCTGACTTTC. Its protein product is CASPSSYSGANVLTF.

The rearrangement uses TRBV18 and TRBJ1-3; tentative D call: TRBD1 (5 bases). The CDR3 consists of 17 residues. The germline V gene has CDR1 KGHSH and CDR2 LQKENI. V lost 2 bases and J lost 4, with 18 bases in between. The CDR3 sequence is CASSPIDRGRTGNTIYF. The CDR3 DNA sequence: TGTGCCAGCTCACCAATAGACCGGGGCCGGACCGGAAACACCATATATTTT.

The rearrangement joins TRBV2 to TRBJ1-2, with D unresolved. This CDR3 spans 13 amino acids. Deletions cut 8 bases from V and 4 bases from J, with 14 bases between. Germline assignment: CDR1 SNHLY and CDR2 FYNNEI. The CDR3 nucleotides read TGTGCCAGCCGAATGGATGTGGGCTATGGCTACACCTTC. Amino acids: CASRMDVGYGYTF.

This chain links TRBV30 with TRBJ2-5; TRBD1 matches 8 bases. V lost 3 bases, J lost 5 bases, and 5 bases stayed unmatched. Germline lookup yields CDR1 GTSNPN and CDR2 SVGIG (reference sequence). The CDR3 is made up of 13 amino acids. CDR3 DNA sequence: TGTGCCTGGAGCAGGGGGCTAGCGGAGACCCAGTACTTC. Translating it yields CAWSRGLAETQYF.